This T cell receptor (beta chain) was identified in a study of T cell responses to AZD1222 COVID-19 vaccine. V lost 0 bases to trimming and J lost 3 bases, with 13 bases between them. The CDR3 sequence is 15 residues long. Germline V gives CDR1 SGDLS, CDR2 YYNGEE. Comments on this clone: Its antigen is undetermined.

Sequenced by immunoSEQ multiplex PCR; TCRdb stores in-frame clones only, minus some. In the table there are about 120,000 clones, approximately 90% of which are singletons. Study results and caveats: Once two AZD1222 doses were given, Spike-specific TCR breadth and depth went up. Repertoire sampling happened only post peak T cell response. Among those given AZD1222, only five or six were seropositive at baseline.

The material was peripheral blood, obtained on day 0 of AZD1222 vaccination. The sequence was collected from an adult in good health. The V gene is TRBV9, the J gene TRBJ2-7; possible D gene TRBD1, 6 bases. CDR3 DNA sequence: TGTGCCAGCAGCGTAGGGGGGCAAATCCTCTACGAGCAGTACTTC. Translation: CASSVGGQILYEQYF.